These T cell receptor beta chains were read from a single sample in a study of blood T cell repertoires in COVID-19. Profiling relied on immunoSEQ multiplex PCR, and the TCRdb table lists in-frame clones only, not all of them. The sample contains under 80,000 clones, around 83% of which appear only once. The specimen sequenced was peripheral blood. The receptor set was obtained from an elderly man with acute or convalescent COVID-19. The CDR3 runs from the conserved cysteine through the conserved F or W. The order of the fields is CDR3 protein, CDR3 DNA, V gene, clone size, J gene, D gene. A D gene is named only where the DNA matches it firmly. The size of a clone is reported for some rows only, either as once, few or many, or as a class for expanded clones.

CDR3aa: CASSQGGGIFYGYTF
CDR3nt: TGCGCCAGCAGCCAAGGGGGCGGAATCTTCTATGGCTACACCTTC
v_gene: TRBV4-3
abundance: -
j_gene: TRBJ1-2
d_gene: -

CDR3aa: CASSPQNYGYTF
CDR3nt: TGTGCCAGCAGCCCACAGAACTATGGCTACACCTTC
v_gene: TRBV5-8
abundance: once
j_gene: TRBJ1-2
d_gene: -

CDR3aa: CASSRDNYSGNTIYF
CDR3nt: TGTGCCAGCAGTAGGGACAATTACTCTGGAAACACCATATATTTT
v_gene: TRBV6-5
abundance: once
j_gene: TRBJ1-3
d_gene: -

CDR3aa: CASSLGGQGNSPLHF
CDR3nt: TGTGCCAGCAGCTTAGGGGGACAGGGTAATTCACCCCTCCACTTT
v_gene: TRBV7-2
abundance: -
j_gene: TRBJ1-6
d_gene: TRBD1

CDR3aa: CATSRDRGSGNTIYF
CDR3nt: TGTGCCACCAGCAGAGACAGGGGCTCTGGAAACACCATATATTTT
v_gene: TRBV15
abundance: -
j_gene: TRBJ1-3
d_gene: -

CDR3aa: CASIRGARSYNEQFF
CDR3nt: TGTGCCAGCATAAGGGGCGCCCGCTCCTACAATGAGCAGTTCTTC
v_gene: TRBV7-2
abundance: -
j_gene: TRBJ2-1
d_gene: -

CDR3aa: CASSLRTSGEQFF
CDR3nt: TGCGCCAGCAGCTTGAGGACCTCGGGGGAGCAGTTCTTC
v_gene: TRBV5-1
abundance: -
j_gene: TRBJ2-1
d_gene: -

CDR3aa: CASSLQGSPYEWFF
CDR3nt: TGTGCCAGCAGCCTGCAAGGGAGTCCTTATGAATGGTTCTTC
v_gene: TRBV7-8
abundance: few
j_gene: TRBJ2-1
d_gene: -

CDR3aa: CASGLEENSPLHF
CDR3nt: TGTGCCAGTGGACTCGAAGAAAATTCACCCCTCCACTTT
v_gene: TRBV11-1
abundance: -
j_gene: TRBJ1-6
d_gene: -

CDR3aa: CASRTGGSYNEQFF
CDR3nt: TGTGCCAGCAGGACAGGGGGCTCCTACAATGAGCAGTTCTTC
v_gene: TRBV28
abundance: -
j_gene: TRBJ2-1
d_gene: TRBD1

CDR3aa: CASSPRTSFSDTQYF
CDR3nt: TGCGCCAGCAGCCCCCGGACTAGCTTTTCCGATACGCAGTATTTT
v_gene: TRBV5-1
abundance: -
j_gene: TRBJ2-3
d_gene: TRBD2

CDR3aa: CASGPAQVTNTEAFF
CDR3nt: TGTGCTAGTGGACCTGCCCAGGTCACGAACACTGAAGCTTTCTTT
v_gene: TRBV12-5
abundance: -
j_gene: TRBJ1-1
d_gene: -

CDR3aa: CASYKAGGIYNEQFF
CDR3nt: TGTGCCAGTTATAAGGCGGGAGGAATCTACAATGAGCAGTTCTTC
v_gene: TRBV27
abundance: -
j_gene: TRBJ2-1
d_gene: TRBD2

CDR3aa: CASSIGGAGGYTF
CDR3nt: TGTGCCAGTAGTATTGGAGGGGCTGGTGGCTACACCTTC
v_gene: TRBV19
abundance: -
j_gene: TRBJ1-2
d_gene: -

CDR3aa: CSVPSTGASYEQYF
CDR3nt: TGCAGCGTTCCTTCGACAGGAGCCTCCTACGAGCAGTACTTC
v_gene: TRBV29-1
abundance: many
j_gene: TRBJ2-7
d_gene: -

CDR3aa: CASSQASTGKTEAFF
CDR3nt: TGCGCCAGCAGCCAAGCATCGACAGGGAAAACTGAAGCTTTCTTT
v_gene: TRBV4-3
abundance: -
j_gene: TRBJ1-1
d_gene: TRBD1

CDR3aa: CAISESPPGLAGTDTQYF
CDR3nt: TGTGCCATCAGTGAGTCCCCCCCCGGACTAGCGGGCACAGATACGCAGTATTTT
v_gene: TRBV10-3
abundance: -
j_gene: TRBJ2-3
d_gene: TRBD2

CDR3aa: CASSQVVTGITGELFF
CDR3nt: TGCGCCAGCAGCCAAGTTGTTACAGGGATCACCGGGGAGCTGTTTTTT
v_gene: TRBV4-3
abundance: -
j_gene: TRBJ2-2
d_gene: -

CDR3aa: CASSTDRGLAETQYF
CDR3nt: TGTGCCAGCAGCACGGACAGGGGGTTAGCAGAGACCCAGTACTTC
v_gene: TRBV5-5
abundance: -
j_gene: TRBJ2-5
d_gene: TRBD1

CDR3aa: CASTTPIEQGTQYF
CDR3nt: TGTGCCAGCACCACGCCTATAGAACAGGGGACCCAGTACTTC
v_gene: TRBV6-5
abundance: -
j_gene: TRBJ2-5
d_gene: -

CDR3aa: CASSLTVNTGELFF
CDR3nt: TGTGCCAGCAGCTTAACAGTGAACACCGGGGAGCTGTTTTTT
v_gene: TRBV7-6
abundance: -
j_gene: TRBJ2-2
d_gene: -

CDR3aa: CASVGGSTEAFF
CDR3nt: TGTGCCAGTGTGGGAGGGAGCACTGAAGCTTTCTTT
v_gene: TRBV12-3/TRBV12-4
abundance: -
j_gene: TRBJ1-1
d_gene: -

CDR3aa: CASSWTSVAYEQYF
CDR3nt: TGTGCCAGCAGTTGGACTAGCGTAGCCTACGAGCAGTACTTC
v_gene: TRBV28
abundance: -
j_gene: TRBJ2-7
d_gene: TRBD2

CDR3aa: CASSLSTLFPLHF
CDR3nt: TGTGCCAGCAGCTTATCGACTCTTTTTCCCCTCCACTTT
v_gene: TRBV7-3
abundance: once
j_gene: TRBJ1-6
d_gene: -

CDR3aa: CSARQGRSLYEQYF
CDR3nt: TGCAGCGCTAGACAGGGGAGAAGTCTCTACGAGCAGTACTTC
v_gene: TRBV29-1
abundance: -
j_gene: TRBJ2-7
d_gene: TRBD1

CDR3aa: CASSQGAAGRYGYTF
CDR3nt: TGTGCCAGCAGCCAAGGGGCGGCAGGGCGCTATGGCTACACCTTC
v_gene: TRBV3-1/TRBV3-2
abundance: few
j_gene: TRBJ1-2
d_gene: -

CDR3aa: CASSPQGASYNEQFF
CDR3nt: TGTGCCAGCAGCCCTCAGGGGGCCTCCTACAATGAGCAGTTCTTC
v_gene: TRBV7-9
abundance: -
j_gene: TRBJ2-1
d_gene: TRBD1

CDR3aa: CASSLASPSHGYTF
CDR3nt: TGTGCCAGCAGCTTAGCTTCACCAAGCCATGGCTACACCTTC
v_gene: TRBV7-2
abundance: -
j_gene: TRBJ1-2
d_gene: -

CDR3aa: CASSSTDTQYF
CDR3nt: TGTGCCAGCAGTTCTACAGATACGCAGTATTTT
v_gene: TRBV6-2/TRBV6-3
abundance: -
j_gene: TRBJ2-3
d_gene: -

CDR3aa: CASTGLGFASEQFF
CDR3nt: TGTGCCAGCACCGGACTAGGGTTCGCAAGTGAGCAGTTCTTC
v_gene: TRBV6-5
abundance: -
j_gene: TRBJ2-1
d_gene: TRBD2

CDR3aa: CASSFSQVTSYEQYF
CDR3nt: TGTGCCAGCAGCTTCTCACAGGTGACCTCCTACGAGCAGTACTTC
v_gene: TRBV11-2
abundance: -
j_gene: TRBJ2-7
d_gene: -

CDR3aa: CASSSSTLSNQPQHF
CDR3nt: TGTGCCAGCAGCTCAAGTACTCTTAGCAATCAGCCCCAGCATTTT
v_gene: TRBV27
abundance: -
j_gene: TRBJ1-5
d_gene: -

CDR3aa: CASSLDRGGTQYF
CDR3nt: TGTGCCAGCAGCTTAGACAGGGGCGGGACCCAGTACTTC
v_gene: TRBV11-2
abundance: -
j_gene: TRBJ2-5
d_gene: -

CDR3aa: CASSLDRLGDSISYNEQFF
CDR3nt: TGTGCCAGCAGCTTAGATCGACTAGGAGACAGCATCTCCTACAATGAGCAGTTCTTC
v_gene: TRBV11-3
abundance: -
j_gene: TRBJ2-1
d_gene: -

CDR3aa: CASSQEYSLLNNEQFF
CDR3nt: TGTGCCAGCAGCCAAGAGTATAGCTTACTTAACAATGAGCAGTTCTTC
v_gene: TRBV3-1/TRBV3-2
abundance: few
j_gene: TRBJ2-1
d_gene: -

CDR3aa: CASSRTPVQASNQPQHF
CDR3nt: TGTGCCAGCTCACGAACCCCAGTTCAGGCAAGCAATCAGCCCCAGCATTTT
v_gene: TRBV18
abundance: -
j_gene: TRBJ1-5
d_gene: -

CDR3aa: CASSHRTGQTGELFF
CDR3nt: TGTGCCAGCAGCCACCGGACAGGGCAAACCGGGGAGCTGTTTTTT
v_gene: TRBV7-8
abundance: -
j_gene: TRBJ2-2
d_gene: TRBD1

CDR3aa: CASSLMGARVTGELFF
CDR3nt: TGTGCCAGCAGCTTGATGGGGGCCCGGGTAACCGGGGAGCTGTTTTTT
v_gene: TRBV5-6
abundance: -
j_gene: TRBJ2-2
d_gene: -

CDR3aa: CAWSVSWTSLLQETQYF
CDR3nt: TGTGCCTGGAGTGTCTCTTGGACTTCCCTCCTCCAAGAGACCCAGTACTTC
v_gene: TRBV30
abundance: -
j_gene: TRBJ2-5
d_gene: -

CDR3aa: CASSDTGTGVRGYTF
CDR3nt: TGTGCCAGCAGTGATACCGGGACAGGGGTTAGGGGCTACACCTTC
v_gene: TRBV2
abundance: few
j_gene: TRBJ1-2
d_gene: TRBD1

CDR3aa: CASSGWGLAGKGDTQYF
CDR3nt: TGTGCCAGCAGCGGATGGGGACTAGCGGGGAAAGGAGATACGCAGTATTTT
v_gene: TRBV7-3
abundance: -
j_gene: TRBJ2-3
d_gene: TRBD2

CDR3aa: CASSQGGRERGGYGYTF
CDR3nt: TGTGCCAGCAGCCAAGGCGGCAGGGAAAGGGGTGGCTATGGCTACACCTTC
v_gene: TRBV14
abundance: -
j_gene: TRBJ1-2
d_gene: -

CDR3aa: CASSSPGTVTEAFF
CDR3nt: TGTGCCAGCAGCTCGCCCGGGACTGTAACTGAAGCTTTCTTT
v_gene: TRBV11-2
abundance: -
j_gene: TRBJ1-1
d_gene: -

CDR3aa: CSANIGIRQLNYGYTF
CDR3nt: TGCAGCGCAAATATCGGTATCCGACAGCTGAACTATGGCTACACCTTC
v_gene: TRBV29-1
abundance: -
j_gene: TRBJ1-2
d_gene: -

CDR3aa: CASSTGYEDQPQHF
CDR3nt: TGTGCCAGTAGTACAGGGTATGAGGATCAGCCCCAGCATTTT
v_gene: TRBV19
abundance: -
j_gene: TRBJ1-5
d_gene: -

CDR3aa: CASSLSGGFFETQYF
CDR3nt: TGTGCCAGCAGCTTATCGGGAGGGTTTTTTGAGACCCAGTACTTC
v_gene: TRBV7-9
abundance: -
j_gene: TRBJ2-5
d_gene: TRBD2

CDR3aa: CARCRPWALTEAFF
CDR3nt: TGTGCCAGATGTCGCCCCTGGGCGCTCACTGAAGCTTTCTTT
v_gene: TRBV9
abundance: once
j_gene: TRBJ1-1
d_gene: -

CDR3aa: CACTRGQPGELFF
CDR3nt: TGTGCCTGTACAAGAGGGCAGCCCGGGGAGCTGTTTTTT
v_gene: TRBV19
abundance: -
j_gene: TRBJ2-2
d_gene: -

CDR3aa: CASSQGWTGSGNTIYF
CDR3nt: TGCGCCAGCAGCCAAGGCTGGACAGGCTCTGGAAACACCATATATTTT
v_gene: TRBV4-3
abundance: -
j_gene: TRBJ1-3
d_gene: TRBD1

CDR3aa: CASSMEPGGYTF
CDR3nt: TGTGCCAGTAGTATGGAACCAGGAGGCTACACCTTC
v_gene: TRBV19
abundance: -
j_gene: TRBJ1-2
d_gene: -

CDR3aa: CASSLRGGNIQYF
CDR3nt: TGTGCCAGCAGCTTGAGGGGGGGCAACATTCAGTACTTC
v_gene: TRBV5-6
abundance: -
j_gene: TRBJ2-4
d_gene: -

CDR3aa: CASSSYEGAPQYF
CDR3nt: TGTGCCAGCAGTTCCTACGAGGGTGCCCCCCAGTACTTC
v_gene: TRBV27
abundance: -
j_gene: TRBJ2-5
d_gene: -

CDR3aa: CASSIVGAGETQYF
CDR3nt: TGTGCCAGTAGTATAGTGGGGGCAGGGGAGACCCAGTACTTC
v_gene: TRBV19
abundance: -
j_gene: TRBJ2-5
d_gene: -

CDR3aa: CSVEDGGRGSYNEQFF
CDR3nt: TGCAGCGTTGAAGATGGGGGCAGGGGCTCCTACAATGAGCAGTTCTTC
v_gene: TRBV29-1
abundance: once
j_gene: TRBJ2-1
d_gene: -

CDR3aa: CASSSPGQGVYEQYF
CDR3nt: TGCGCCAGCAGCTCCCCGGGACAGGGGGTCTACGAGCAGTACTTC
v_gene: TRBV5-1
abundance: -
j_gene: TRBJ2-7
d_gene: TRBD1